One and the same sample provided the 6 T cell receptor beta chains below, sequenced in a study of tumor and adjacent non-tumor tissue in lung cancer. No cell sorting was done before RNA was extracted from the tissue. More than 3 cm separated this lung sample from the edge of the tumor. Three rounds of nested PCR, following a modified ARM-PCR protocol, produced the TCRbeta library. TCRdb reprocessed the multiplex PCR reads via MiXCR and lists one record per CDR3 protein. This sample yields about 90,000 distinct CDR3 sequences, of which more than 75% are seen a single time; 21% belongs to the top ten. Specimen: distant non-tumor lung tissue. The receptors here all came from a woman aged 45-59 years with non-small cell lung cancer.

As to this clonotype: Relative to the germline gene, one junction end is altered; a read error may explain this. V is TRBV29-1 and J is TRBJ2-7; either TRBD1 or TRBD2 may fit D (5 bases each). This CDR3 spans 13 amino acids. Germline CDR1 and CDR2: SQVTM and ANQGSEA. CDR3: CSVHRDGKDEQYF. CDR3 sequence (DNA): TGCAGCGTCCATCGGGACGGGAAAGACGAACAGTACTTC.

For this clonotype: A read error may account for a junction end that differs from germline. V and J are TRBV4-1 and TRBJ2-2, with D possibly being TRBD1 (6 bases). The CDR3 totals 16 residues. Germline CDR1 and CDR2: MGHRA and YSYEKL. In DNA, the CDR3 is TGTGCCAGCAGCCAAGAGCCAGGACAGAACACCGGGGAGCCGTTTTTT. It encodes CASSQEPGQNTGEPFF.

The chain couples TRBV5-5 to TRBJ1-5, with D possibly TRBD2 on 5 matching bases. The last part of the DNA fits TRBJ2-3 better; the J call may be wrong. Germline V CDR1 and CDR2: SGHKS, YYEKEE (reference sequence). The length of the CDR3 is 15 residues. The CDR3 coding sequence is TGTGCCAGCAGTGTTAACCCGGACTGGAATCGGCCCCAGTATTTT. Its protein product is CASSVNPDWNRPQYF.

This clonotype was seen ten or more times. Because the CDR3 is missing its conserved closing phenylalanine or tryptophan, this is likely a read error. The DNA is omitted, as the CDR3 cannot be located on it reliably, and the CDR3 follows TCRdb's listing. The CDR3 loop is CSASRLAGGRGI. V usage is TRBV20-1 and J usage is TRBJ2-7; no DNA check was done on the table's D call, TRBD2. The CDR3 has 12 residues if both end residues are counted. Germline V gene data show CDR1 as DFQATT and CDR2 as SNEGSKA (reference sequence).

The V call is TRBV20-1, the J call TRBJ1-2, with TRBD1 matching over 7 bases. V lost 6 bases to trimming and J lost 10 bases; unmatched junction nucleotides: 20. CDR1 and CDR2 (germline): DFQATT, SNEGSKA (reference sequence). The CDR3 runs 15 residues. CDR3 in amino acids: CSATLSGQRRNDYTF. The CDR3 region has the DNA TGCAGTGCCACGTTATCGGGACAGAGAAGGAATGACTACACCTTC.

On this clonotype itself: The junction differs from germline at one of its ends, possibly a read error. The J gene is TRBJ2-1, the V gene TRBV4-1, with no clear D. Germline CDR1 reads MGHRA; CDR2 reads YSYEKL. The CDR3 is made up of 16 amino acids. In nucleotides, the CDR3 is TGCGCCAGTAGCCAAGTAGACATACTCTCCCACAATGAGCAGTTCTTC. Translating gives CASSQVDILSHNEQFF.